A single sample gave rise to the 19 T cell receptor beta chains below, sequenced in a study of blood T cell repertoires in COVID-19. This table comes from immunoSEQ multiplex PCR, and its TCRdb copy is limited to in-frame clones, with some not included. This table holds about 370,000 clones, approximately 92% found once. Sequenced input: PBMCs or T cells enriched from blood (not recorded which). The receptors were gathered from a man between 18 and 35 years old who had recovered from COVID-19.

The rearrangement joins TRBV11-3 to TRBJ2-2, with TRBD2 matching over 7 bases. CDR1 and CDR2 from the germline V gene are SGHNT and YENEEA. The CDR3 consists of 13 residues. Trimming took 8 bases from V and 5 from J; bases not matched to a gene: 5. As DNA, the CDR3 is TGTGCCAGCGGGGTGCGGGGGACCGGGGAGCTGTTTTTT. It yields the protein CASGVRGTGELFF.

The genes are TRBV4-1 and TRBJ2-7; TRBD1 aligns across 7 bases. The CDR3 has 15 amino acids. The germline V gene has CDR1 MGHRA and CDR2 YSYEKL. V lost 4 bases to trimming and J lost 1 base; unmatched junction nucleotides: 7. CDR3 bases: TGCGCCAGCAGCCCTCCGGACAGGTTGTCCTACGAGCAGTACTTC. Its protein is CASSPPDRLSYEQYF.

V usage is TRBV11-2 and J usage is TRBJ2-7; a weak D match, TRBD2 (7 bases). This CDR3 is 15 amino acids long. The V and J ends lost 5 bases and 1 base respectively, with 15 bases between them. Germline loops: CDR1 SGHAT, CDR2 FQNNGV. CDR3 nucleotides: TGTGCCAGCAGCAGGGCGGGGGCGAGTTCCTACGAGCAGTACTTC. Translating gives CASSRAGASSYEQYF.

The chain combines TRBV7-9 with TRBJ1-4; D gene unclear. V dropped 4 bases and J dropped 0 bases, with 12 bases sitting between them. The germline gives CDR1 SEHNR, CDR2 FQNEAQ (reference sequence). The CDR3 consists of 16 residues. This CDR3 reads CASSSNTVATNEKLFF. The CDR3 DNA is TGTGCCAGCAGCTCCAATACAGTAGCAACTAATGAAAAACTGTTTTTT.

The rearrangement uses TRBV6-5 and TRBJ1-1; 9 positions agree with TRBD1. The CDR3 consists of 13 residues. V was pared by 5 bases and J by 10 bases, with 8 bases of the junction left unmatched. Germline loops: CDR1 MNHEY, CDR2 SVGAGI. The CDR3 sequence: CASSQQGAVGAFF. In DNA form, the CDR3 reads TGTGCCAGCAGTCAACAGGGGGCTGTAGGAGCTTTCTTT.

The genes are TRBV7-2 and TRBJ1-5; D is possibly TRBD1 (5 bases). This CDR3 region has 15 residues. Germline V lookup: CDR1 SGHTA, CDR2 FQGNSA. V lost 1 base to trimming and J lost 7 bases, with 14 bases between them. The CDR3 reads CASSLGAGSRQPQHF. The CDR3 region has the DNA TGTGCCAGCAGCTTAGGGGCAGGGTCTAGGCAGCCCCAGCATTTT.

V is TRBV6-6 and J is TRBJ1-5; no reliable D call. This CDR3 spans 11 amino acids. Deletions cut 2 bases from V and 8 bases from J, with 4 bases between. Germline V gene data show CDR1 as MNHNY and CDR2 as SVGAGI (reference sequence). Written as DNA, the CDR3 is TGTGCCAGCAGTTACGGAGAGCCCCAGCATTTT. It codes for CASSYGEPQHF.

This sequence joins TRBV28 and TRBJ1-1, with TRBD1 matching 7 bases. Germline CDR1 reads MDHEN; CDR2 reads SYDVKM. CDR3 size: 13 residues. V was pared by 10 bases and J by 2 bases, with 7 bases of the junction left unmatched. The CDR3 loop is CATSWTGNTEAFF. CDR3 coding DNA: TGTGCCACCTCGTGGACAGGCAACACTGAAGCTTTCTTT.

V is TRBV27 and J is TRBJ1-2, with TRBD1 matching over 7 bases. This CDR3 has 17 residues. V shed 1 base and J 5 bases; nucleotides not matched to a gene: 13. The germline V gene has CDR1 MNHEY and CDR2 SMNVEV (reference sequence). This CDR3 is CASSLFSGGSERYGYTF. CDR3 nucleotide sequence: TGTGCCAGCAGTTTATTTTCAGGGGGATCGGAAAGGTATGGCTACACCTTC.

CDR3 sequence: CASRATRVNTEAFF. The CDR3 coding sequence is TGTGCCAGCAGGGCCACCAGGGTGAACACTGAAGCTTTCTTT. The chain recombines TRBV28 with TRBJ1-1, with D perhaps matching TRBD1 (5 bases). This CDR3 is built from 14 residues. Between the trimmed V and J ends, which lost 6 bases and 0 bases, there was a span of 11 bases. Germline values: CDR1 MDHEN, CDR2 SYDVKM.

As DNA, the CDR3 is TGTGCCTGGAGTGTAGGGGGGACAGTTTATTCACCCCTCCACTTT. This gives the protein CAWSVGGTVYSPLHF. The V and J genes are TRBV30 and TRBJ1-6; 7 positions agree with TRBD1. Germline lookup yields CDR1 GTSNPN and CDR2 SVGIG (reference sequence). The CDR3 contains 15 residues. Losses at the gene ends were 0 bases for V and 8 bases for J; bases not matched to a gene: 7.

The chain uses TRBV24-1 and TRBJ2-7; 11 bases line up with TRBD1. Germline loops: CDR1 KGHDR, CDR2 SFDVKD. The CDR3 has 16 residues. V gave up 2 bases and J gave up 0 bases; unmatched junction bases: 2. The CDR3 sequence is CATSDSGTGGSYEQYF. The DNA for the CDR3 is TGTGCCACCAGTGATTCCGGGACAGGGGGCTCCTACGAGCAGTACTTC.

The rearrangement links TRBV27 to TRBJ2-1, with D possibly TRBD2 on 5 matching bases. The CDR3 is 15 amino acids. CDR1 MNHEY and CDR2 SMNVEV come from the germline V gene (reference sequence). V was shortened by 3 bases and J by 0 bases, with 9 bases between the two germline ends. The CDR3 loop reads CASSLTGNSYNEQFF. CDR3 bases: TGTGCCAGCAGTTTGACGGGGAACTCCTACAATGAGCAGTTCTTC.

The chain uses TRBV2 and TRBJ2-1; 13 positions match TRBD2. The length of the CDR3 is 15 residues. CDR1 and CDR2 (germline): SNHLY, FYNNEI. V lost 6 bases and J lost 6; bases outside the gene matches: 5. The CDR3 is CASRKTSGGFNEQFF. DNA for the CDR3: TGTGCCAGCAGAAAGACTAGCGGGGGGTTCAATGAGCAGTTCTTC. Full variable domain (rest looked up from reference TRBV2 and TRBJ2-1): EPEVTQTPSHQVTQMGQEVILRCVPISNHLYFYWYRQILGQKVEFLVSFYNNEISEKSEIFDDQFSVERPDGSNFTLKIRSTKLEDSAMYFCASRKTSGGFNEQFFGPGTRLTVL.

This chain uses TRBV6-5 with TRBJ2-2; TRBD1 matches at 9 bases. Germline lookup yields CDR1 MNHEY and CDR2 SVGAGI. CDR3 size: 13 residues. J was trimmed by 6 bases and V by 5 bases; bases with no gene match: 1. The CDR3 coding sequence is TGTGCCAGCAGTAACAGGGGGCCCGGGGAGCTGTTTTTT. It yields the protein CASSNRGPGELFF.

This clone showed up just a few times. V is TRBV6-5 and J is TRBJ2-1; 12 positions match TRBD2. Germline lookup yields CDR1 MNHEY and CDR2 SVGAGI. Losses at the gene ends were 8 bases for V and 8 bases for J; bases not matched to a gene: 10. The CDR3 consists of 15 residues. The CDR3 reads CASRSPSGGAHEQFF. The CDR3 DNA reads TGTGCCAGCCGGAGTCCTAGCGGGGGGGCCCATGAGCAGTTCTTC.

CDR3 in amino acids: CASSLPGFSYNEQFF. The CDR3 bases are TGTGCCAGCAGCTTGCCAGGGTTCTCCTACAATGAGCAGTTCTTC. The genes are TRBV7-9 and TRBJ2-1, with D possibly matching TRBD1 (5 bases). Germline CDR1 reads SEHNR; CDR2 reads FQNEAQ (reference sequence). The CDR3 runs to 15 residues. V shed 3 bases and J shed 0 bases, with 9 bases lying between them.

The chain has TRBV19 and TRBJ1-5; D gene uncertain. The germline V and J ends were trimmed by 0 bases and 5 bases, with 5 bases remaining between them. Germline V gene sequence: CDR1 LNHDA, CDR2 SQIVND (reference sequence). The length of the CDR3 is 13 residues. In DNA form, the CDR3 reads TGTGCCAGTAGTATAGATCGGGATCAGCCCCAGCATTTT. Its protein is CASSIDRDQPQHF.

V and J are TRBV3-1 (or the pseudogene TRBV3-2) and TRBJ1-4; no definite D call. Germline values: CDR1 LGHDT, CDR2 YNNKEL (reference sequence). The CDR3 has 17 residues. The V and J ends lost 0 bases and 7 bases respectively, with 18 bases between them. CDR3 region: CASSQDGGPGSVEKLFF. The CDR3, as DNA: TGTGCCAGCAGCCAAGATGGAGGGCCCGGGTCCGTTGAAAAACTGTTTTTT.